This TCR beta chain was profiled in a study of cytomegalovirus exposure and HLA in healthy donors. Points from the study as a whole: It was taken for granted in presence/absence analyses that sequencing depth across donors was roughly uniform. A later analysis reportedly identified an Asian-associated ancestry cluster as carrying fewer N-insertions than the approximately 730-donor mean.

About this clone itself: Its antigen is unidentified.

The PCR employed 60 Vbeta primers together with 13 Jbeta primers. Clones were sequenced by immunoSEQ multiplex PCR, and TCRdb holds only the in-frame ones, with some missing. The sample includes approximately 140,000 clones, around 80% of them seen just once. Sequencing used PBMCs. This TCR was recovered from a woman younger than 35 in good health and CMV-seronegative.

CDR3 sequence: CASSEFGGQRGNTIYF. The CDR3 DNA reads as TGTGCCAGCAGTGAATTTGGGGGACAGAGGGGTAACACCATATATTTT. The V gene is TRBV6-1, the J gene TRBJ1-3, with 7 bases lining up with TRBD1. Germline V gives CDR1 MNHNS, CDR2 SASEGT. The V segment lost 2 bases and the J segment 7 bases; nucleotides outside the gene matches: 11. The CDR3 runs to 16 residues.